This record concerns one T cell receptor beta chain sequence. Its antigen is not known. There are 15 residues in the CDR3. The germline V gene has CDR1 LNHNV and CDR2 YYDKDF (reference sequence). V dropped 4 bases and J dropped 5; count of bases not matched to a gene: 7. The data stem from a study of cytomegalovirus exposure and HLA in healthy donors. General study results and limits: Researchers reportedly found TCR beta sequences accurately predicted most subjects' HLA-A and HLA-B alleles.

The study ran its PCR with 60 Vbeta and 13 Jbeta primers. Using immunoSEQ multiplex PCR, the repertoire was profiled, and TCRdb retains in-frame clones only, with some absent. This table holds some 150,000 clones, roughly 80% found once. The V call is TRBV15, the J call TRBJ2-5; 10 bases line up with TRBD2. The source material was PBMCs. The receptor was isolated from a woman aged 45-65 years in good health and CMV-seronegative. CDR3 nucleotide sequence: TGTGCCACCAGCATACTAGCGGGATCGGGGGAGACCCAGTACTTC. It yields the protein CATSILAGSGETQYF.